This TCR beta chain stems from a study of blood T cell repertoires in COVID-19. The CDR3 has 17 residues. V gave up 0 bases and J gave up 0 bases, with 12 bases separating them. Germline CDR1 reads MNHEY; CDR2 reads SVGEGT. Data came from immunoSEQ multiplex PCR; TCRdb stores just in-frame clones and leaves some out. The profile shows under 250,000 clones, about three quarters of them singletons. This chain links TRBV6-2 or TRBV6-3 with TRBJ1-5; maybe TRBD1 (5 bases). What was sequenced was peripheral blood. This clonotype originated in a woman aged 70-85 years with acute or convalescent COVID-19. The CDR3 here is CASSYSGRAYSNQPQHF. As DNA, the CDR3 is TGTGCCAGCAGTTACTCGGGCAGGGCCTATAGCAATCAGCCCCAGCATTTT.